This TCR beta chain came from a study of cytomegalovirus exposure and HLA in healthy donors. Notes on the study in general: TCR beta V- and J-gene trimming, according to a later analysis, was linked to a missense DCLRE1C variant.

With respect to this clone: The target antigen is unknown.

The CDR3 has 15 residues. Germline assignment: CDR1 SNHLY and CDR2 FYNNEI. V shed 4 bases and J shed 1 base, with 11 bases lying between them. The PCR employed 60 Vbeta primers together with 13 Jbeta primers. Only in-frame clones appear in the TCRdb table, and some are missing; sequencing was by immunoSEQ multiplex PCR. There are roughly 150,000 clones in the sample; around three quarters occur only once, and around 6.3% lies in the top ten. The J gene is TRBJ1-5, the V gene TRBV2, with D hard to call. The sequencing sample was made of PBMCs. The sequence was obtained from a middle-aged man in good health and CMV-seropositive. The CDR3 nucleotides read TGTGCCAGCAGTGGAGGCGAGGGCAGCAATCAGCCCCAGCATTTT. Residues: CASSGGEGSNQPQHF.